These T cell receptor beta chains were read from a single sample in a study of T cells in Graves' hyperthyroidism and ophthalmopathy. TCRdb used MiXCR to reprocess the multiplex PCR reads, holding one entry per CDR3 protein. The sample gives a few hundred thousand distinct CDR3 sequences, less than 25% of which show up once; around a quarter is in the top ten. The specimen sequenced was blood. The receptors here all came from a man younger than 35 with Graves' hyperthyroidism. Each CDR3 is given with its conserved first and last residue. The D gene is left open where the match is weak.

>TRBV4-2|TRBJ1-2|NA
CASSQDLAGAHYGYTF
>TRBV12-3/TRBV12-4|TRBJ2-7|TRBD1
CASSSHRDRGGEQYF
>TRBV11-2|TRBJ2-5|TRBD2
CASSLLRGLGTETQYF
>TRBV4-1|TRBJ2-7|TRBD2
CASSQPSKPGGSYEQYF
>TRBV12-3/TRBV12-4|TRBJ1-2|NA
CASSLAEQGPGYTF
>TRBV12-5|TRBJ1-2|NA
CASGLSGGPPGYTF
>TRBV28|TRBJ2-5|TRBD2
CASSRTTSGQETQYF
>TRBV7-8|TRBJ1-5|NA
CASSGGRILSQPQHF
>TRBV7-8|TRBJ2-7|NA
CASRGLYEQYF
>TRBV12-3/TRBV12-4|TRBJ1-2|NA
CASSLDRNYGYTF
>TRBV6-1|TRBJ2-7|NA
CASSPRAGTYEQYF
>TRBV29-1|TRBJ2-7|NA
CSVEDEGDEQYF
>TRBV6-5|TRBJ2-7|TRBD1
CASSYRQGARGEQYF
>TRBV11-2|TRBJ1-1|NA
CASTLGTRNTEAFF
>TRBV6-5|TRBJ2-3|NA
CASSYSDTDTQYF
>TRBV19|TRBJ2-7|TRBD1
CASGAGQGAYEQYF
>TRBV11-1|TRBJ2-6|NA
CASSAQGLSSGANVLTF
>TRBV12-3/TRBV12-4|TRBJ1-2|NA
CASSFARLGYTF
>TRBV12-3/TRBV12-4|TRBJ1-1|NA
CASSDPKRPLEAFF
>TRBV7-8|TRBJ2-7|NA
CASSLRAGLFIHEQYF
>TRBV7-6|TRBJ2-2|TRBD1
CASSPRPNRGANTGELFF
>TRBV11-2|TRBJ2-7|NA
CASSLAAATYEQYF
>TRBV9|TRBJ1-1|TRBD1
CASSTGDTEAFF
>TRBV7-8|TRBJ1-5|NA
CASSRGRVLAGNQPQHF
>TRBV5-1|TRBJ2-7|NA
CASSLVIGRNYEQYF
>TRBV5-1|TRBJ2-5|NA
CASSLGGRPGETQYF
>TRBV20-1|TRBJ1-2|NA
CSARQSYGYTF
>TRBV9|TRBJ1-1|NA
CASSREMRGYTEAFF
>TRBV12-5|TRBJ1-5|TRBD1
CASGSGTVEEPQHF
>TRBV6-1|TRBJ2-5|TRBD2
CATYGDISGGAKTQYF
>TRBV6-2/TRBV6-3|TRBJ2-5|NA
CASSLGRGARQETQYF
>TRBV28|TRBJ1-5|TRBD1
CASSLFRGDNQPQHF
>TRBV11-1|TRBJ1-1|NA
CASSLNLGPLNTEAFF
>TRBV7-9|TRBJ2-7|NA
CASSGDTGPYEQYF
>TRBV28|TRBJ1-5|NA
CASSFRLQSLNQPQHF
>TRBV28|TRBJ1-6|NA
CASSPRGRPSSYNSPLHF
>TRBV9|TRBJ1-1|NA
CASSQGAGWIGVNTEAFF
>TRBV6-1|TRBJ2-2|NA
CASSEFTEGELFF
>TRBV30|TRBJ2-7|NA
CAWGGGLVEQYF
>TRBV9|TRBJ1-1|TRBD1
CASSLLTGFNTEAFF
>TRBV4-1|TRBJ1-2|NA
CASSHGASGYTF
>TRBV11-2|TRBJ2-7|NA
CASSFTTPYEQYF
>TRBV4-1|TRBJ2-7|NA
CASSREQVMWDEQYF
>TRBV28|TRBJ2-5|NA
CATAWDGGETQYF
>TRBV3-1|TRBJ2-7|TRBD1
CASSPWDRHYEQYF
>TRBV12-3/TRBV12-4|TRBJ2-7|TRBD1
CASSSWTGSEQYF
>TRBV10-3|TRBJ2-2|NA
CAISGPDRANTGELFF
>TRBV13|TRBJ1-1|TRBD1
CASSRQGIAEAFF
>TRBV11-2|TRBJ2-2|NA
CASSFIRIATGELFF
>TRBV30|TRBJ2-7|TRBD1
CAWAPGTGGIEQYF
>TRBV28|TRBJ2-7|NA
CASRTIFRGANPGGQYF
>TRBV7-9|TRBJ1-1|NA
CASSSRTAGDGEAFF
>TRBV7-2|TRBJ2-2|NA
CASSLVAQSTGELFF
>TRBV12-3/TRBV12-4|TRBJ1-1|NA
CASSLTSGYTEAFF
>TRBV5-1|TRBJ1-1|TRBD1
CASSLGTGIDTEAFF